Included here is one TCR beta chain sequence, with context. Its antigen is not yet known. Per-nucleotide qualities are absent, and no much larger clonotype sits a single base away. These data belong to a study of CD8 T cells in Susac syndrome (dated by TCRdb to the late 2010s). Regarding the research as a whole: Whether CD8+ T cell activation and differentiation in Susac syndrome was antigen driven was tested using repertoire sequencing. The study compared CD8+ T cell repertoire clonality among over ten healthy donors, roughly 14 Susac syndrome patients and fewer than 19 multiple sclerosis patients. The research as a whole found: The study acknowledged that relatively few individuals were included in the TCR sequencing and HLA analysis.

Peripheral blood CD8+ and CD4+ T cells from healthy donors, Susac syndrome patients and multiple sclerosis patients were profiled by high-throughput TCR beta sequencing. Treatment-naive patients with stable or active relapsing-remitting disease fulfilling revised McDonald criteria were used as multiple sclerosis controls. Bulk CD8+ and CD4+ T cells were purified by magnetic negative isolation, whereas CD8+ TEMRA cells were enriched by FACS. Blood was drawn into EDTA tubes, processed within 24 hours, and PBMCs were isolated by density gradient centrifugation. PBMCs intended for TCR sequencing were frozen in liquid nitrogen and were later thawed in a 37 degrees C water bath. The sorted or isolated CD4+, CD8+ and CD8+ TEMRA cells reached a purity of at least 90%. RNA was extracted using the RNeasy kit, and roughly 0.5 to 1 microgram was reverse transcribed with random hexamers. TCR beta CDR3 regions were amplified with the immunoSEQ multiplex PCR assay covering 54 Vbeta and 13 Jbeta segments. Bias from PCR amplification was corrected by using a synthetic template baseline for primer optimization and for computational correction. In the source study's methods: Reads were annotated to V, D and J genes according to IMGT and were analyzed with immunoSEQ Analyzer, with only productive sequences retained. Clonality was calculated as one minus the Shannon entropy normalized by log2 of the number of productive unique sequences. Public and private clones were assessed among the 100 most prevalent clones of each patient and control. Susac-specific clones were defined as absent from healthy and MS cohorts, over a thousand published viral clones and other ImmuneACCESS disease sequences. TCRdb handled the public reads itself, with Q25 trimming in fastp and clone calling in MiXCR, and kept productive beta chains. A single entry per CDR3 protein holds the most common genes and DNA from its merged rows. These V and J calls originate from TCRdb's pipeline instead of the authors' own analysis. The sample table contains about 280,000 distinct CDR3 sequences; only one count was recorded for roughly 81% of them. Clones ranked in the top ten supply over 0.1% of the sample.

The sequence was obtained from a human donor with multiple sclerosis. Specimen: CD8+ T cells from PBMCs.

The CDR3 corresponds to CASSYSTTRTEAFF. The nucleotides read TGTGCCAGCAGCTATTCGACTACGCGAACTGAAGCTTTCTTT. The receptor chain draws on TRBV21-1 and TRBJ1-1. TRBV21-1 is a recognized pseudogene. CDR3 length: 14 amino acids, cysteine to phenylalanine. This entry keeps only the CDR3 DNA: 42 bases, framed from base 1.